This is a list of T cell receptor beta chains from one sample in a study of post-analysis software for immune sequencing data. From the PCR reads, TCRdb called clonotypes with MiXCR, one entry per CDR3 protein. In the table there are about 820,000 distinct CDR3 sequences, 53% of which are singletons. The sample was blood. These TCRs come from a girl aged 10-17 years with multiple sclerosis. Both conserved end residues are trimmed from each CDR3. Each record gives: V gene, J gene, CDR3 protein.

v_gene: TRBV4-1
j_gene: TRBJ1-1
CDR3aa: ASSGRTVNTEAF

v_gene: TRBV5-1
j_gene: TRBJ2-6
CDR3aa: ASSFRQTSGANVLT

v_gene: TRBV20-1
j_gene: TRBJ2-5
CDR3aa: SARDPALGGGPQTQY

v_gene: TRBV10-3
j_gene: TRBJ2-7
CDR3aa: AISAGTGAYEQY

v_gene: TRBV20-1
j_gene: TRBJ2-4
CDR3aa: SARVGRIQY

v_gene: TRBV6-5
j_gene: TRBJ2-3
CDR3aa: ASSYSADTDTQY

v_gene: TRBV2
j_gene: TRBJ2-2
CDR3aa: ASSGTSGIAGELF

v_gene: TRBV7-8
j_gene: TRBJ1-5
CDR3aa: ASSLVGSSGLGNQPQH

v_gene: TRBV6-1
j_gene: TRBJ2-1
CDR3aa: ASRLQLSSYNEQF

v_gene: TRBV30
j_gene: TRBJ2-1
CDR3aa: AWSDPSKQF

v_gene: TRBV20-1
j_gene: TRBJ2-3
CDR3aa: SAIPAGGDTQY

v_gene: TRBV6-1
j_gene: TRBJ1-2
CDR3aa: ASKQPSLRASYT

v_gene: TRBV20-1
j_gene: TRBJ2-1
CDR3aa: SARTGTGGVWQF

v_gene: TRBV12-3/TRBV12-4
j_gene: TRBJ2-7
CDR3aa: ASSRRQGLAYEQY

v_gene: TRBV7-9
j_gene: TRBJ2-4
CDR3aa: ASSIAGQAKNIQY

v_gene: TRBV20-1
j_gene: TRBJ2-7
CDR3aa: SARDKDHVLAPSRYEQY

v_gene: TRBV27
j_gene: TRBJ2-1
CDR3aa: ASSTHRGIGGSEQF

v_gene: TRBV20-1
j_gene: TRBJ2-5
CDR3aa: SARQDYEETQY

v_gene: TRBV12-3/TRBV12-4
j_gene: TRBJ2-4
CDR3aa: ASSPRDSKNIQY

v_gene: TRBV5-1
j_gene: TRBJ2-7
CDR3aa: ASSFMGLGAYEQY

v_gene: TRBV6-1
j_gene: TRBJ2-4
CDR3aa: ATSRGSVSGAKNIQY

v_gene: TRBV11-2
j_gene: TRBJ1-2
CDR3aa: ASSLPVGGYGYT

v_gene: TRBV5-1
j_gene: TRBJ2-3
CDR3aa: ASTPGAGGTDTQY

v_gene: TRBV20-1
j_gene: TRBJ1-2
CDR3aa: SARGSRAVANYGYT

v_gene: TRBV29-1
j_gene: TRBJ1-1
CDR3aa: SVGHRIGATQAF

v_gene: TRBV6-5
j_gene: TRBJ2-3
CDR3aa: ASSYSSRQGTDTQY

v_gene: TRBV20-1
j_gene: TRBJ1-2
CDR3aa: SPHGPDNYGYT

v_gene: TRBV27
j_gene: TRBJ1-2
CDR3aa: ASSQPSGGYYGYT

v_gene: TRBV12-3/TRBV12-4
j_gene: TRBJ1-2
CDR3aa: ASSLATDRGRYGYT

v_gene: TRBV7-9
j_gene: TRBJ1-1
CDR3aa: ASSLRGTQGMNTEAF

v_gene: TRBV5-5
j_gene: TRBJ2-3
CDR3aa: ASSLGIGGDTQY

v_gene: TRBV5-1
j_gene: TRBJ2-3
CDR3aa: ASSLVPGEDTQY

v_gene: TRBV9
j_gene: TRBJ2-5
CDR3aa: ASSVAPPGGGKETQY